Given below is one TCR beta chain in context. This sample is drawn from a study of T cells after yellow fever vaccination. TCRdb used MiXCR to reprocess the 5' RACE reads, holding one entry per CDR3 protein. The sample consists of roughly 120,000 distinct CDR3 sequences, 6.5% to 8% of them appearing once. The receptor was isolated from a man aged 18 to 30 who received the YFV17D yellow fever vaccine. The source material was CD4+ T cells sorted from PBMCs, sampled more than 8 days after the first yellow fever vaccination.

The chain's CDR3 is CASSFGLGRGRTEAFF. The CDR3 DNA sequence: TGTGCCAGCAGCTTCGGCCTCGGGAGGGGGAGGACTGAAGCTTTCTTT. V is TRBV7-2 and J is TRBJ1-1, with a tentative D call TRBD1 (6 bases). V lost 3 bases, J lost 5 bases, and 19 bases lay in between. Per the germline V gene, CDR1 is SGHTA and CDR2 is FQGNSA. This CDR3 is built from 16 residues.